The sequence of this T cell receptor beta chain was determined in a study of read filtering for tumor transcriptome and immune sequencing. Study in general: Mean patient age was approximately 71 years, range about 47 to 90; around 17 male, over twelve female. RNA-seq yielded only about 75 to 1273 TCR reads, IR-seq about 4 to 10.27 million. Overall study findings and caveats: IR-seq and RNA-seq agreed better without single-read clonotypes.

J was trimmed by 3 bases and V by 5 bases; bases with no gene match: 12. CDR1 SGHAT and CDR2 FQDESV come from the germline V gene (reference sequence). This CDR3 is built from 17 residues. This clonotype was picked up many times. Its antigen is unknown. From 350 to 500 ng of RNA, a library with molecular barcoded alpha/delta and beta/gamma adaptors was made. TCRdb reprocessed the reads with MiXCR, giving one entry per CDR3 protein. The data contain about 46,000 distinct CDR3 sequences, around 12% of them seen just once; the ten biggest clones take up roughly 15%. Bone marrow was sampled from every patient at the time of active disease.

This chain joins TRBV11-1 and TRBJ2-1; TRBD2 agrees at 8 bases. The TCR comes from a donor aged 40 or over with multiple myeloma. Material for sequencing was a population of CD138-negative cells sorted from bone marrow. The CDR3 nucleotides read TGTGCCAGCAGCCCCCACACGGGGGGGGAGAGCTACAATGAGCAGTTCTTC. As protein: CASSPHTGGESYNEQFF.